One and the same sample provided the 22 T cell receptor beta chains below, sequenced in a study of early T cells in non-severe SARS-CoV-2 infection. Each CDR3 protein gets one entry after TCRdb re-called the 5' RACE reads with MiXCR. Of fewer than 55,000 distinct CDR3 sequences in the sample, more than 9% were seen once. The source material was whole blood. The receptors derive from an adult who was a healthcare worker with PCR-confirmed SARS-CoV-2 infection or an uninfected control (not recorded which).

The rearrangement uses TRBV28 and TRBJ2-3, with D unclear. Trimming took 1 base from V and 2 from J, leaving 13 bases between them. The CDR3 consists of 16 residues. Per germline, CDR1 MDHEN and CDR2 SYDVKM. CDR3 DNA: TGTGCCAGCAGTTTATCCGGCAGTCGATTCACAGATACGCAGTATTTT. It specifies CASSLSGSRFTDTQYF.

This clonotype was counted ten times or more. The rearrangement links TRBV19 to TRBJ1-5, with 11 bases that match TRBD1. J was trimmed by 4 bases and V by 5 bases; bases with no gene match: 1. This CDR3 is 14 amino acids long. The germline CDR1 and CDR2 sequences are LNHDA and SQIVND (reference sequence). The CDR3: CASSGTGGNQPQHF. For the CDR3, the DNA is TGTGCCAGTAGTGGGACAGGGGGGAATCAGCCCCAGCATTTT.

This clonotype was observed many times. The rearrangement uses TRBV20-1 and TRBJ2-2; 12 positions agree with TRBD1. Germline-derived CDR1 and CDR2 are DFQATT and SNEGSKA (reference sequence). CDR3 length equals 15 residues. J lost 7 bases, V lost 6 bases, and 9 bases had no gene match. Written as DNA, the CDR3 is TGCAGTGCCCCGGGACAGGGGGCTTTTGGCGGGGAGCTGTTTTTT. It encodes CSAPGQGAFGGELFF.

This clonotype showed up many times. The CDR3 loop reads CASHSGTSPWELFF. CDR3 in DNA: TGTGCCAGCCACTCCGGGACTAGCCCCTGGGAGCTGTTTTTT. This chain uses TRBV19 with TRBJ2-2; 9 bases are a match to TRBD2. Germline lookup yields CDR1 LNHDA and CDR2 SQIVND (reference sequence). This CDR3 is built from 14 residues. V was pared by 9 bases and J by 9 bases, with 11 bases of the junction left unmatched.

This clonotype was seen many times. V usage is TRBV15 and J usage is TRBJ2-1; 7 bases align to TRBD2. Germline trimming cut 1 base from V and 9 bases from J; bases unmatched to any gene: 6. CDR1 is LNHNV and CDR2 is YYDKDF in the germline V gene (reference sequence). The CDR3 has 14 amino acids. The CDR3 reads CATSRGRLASEQFF. In nucleotides, the CDR3 is TGTGCCACCAGCAGAGGTAGACTAGCTTCTGAGCAGTTCTTC.

This clonotype was counted at least ten times. The genes are TRBV20-1 and TRBJ1-6; D unresolved. Between the trimmed V and J ends, which lost 0 bases and 0 bases, there was a span of 15 bases. The CDR3 length is 18 residues. Germline CDR1 is DFQATT and CDR2 is SNEGSKA (reference sequence). CDR3 sequence: CSARDGSSRSSYNSPLHF. As DNA, the CDR3 is TGCAGTGCTAGAGATGGGAGCTCACGGAGCTCCTATAATTCACCCCTCCACTTT.

This clonotype has at least ten counts. CDR3 nucleotides: TGTGCCTGGACCCGGGACAGCTCCTATAATTCACCCCTCCACTTT. As protein: CAWTRDSSYNSPLHF. The rearrangement joins TRBV30 to TRBJ1-6; 7 nucleotides line up with TRBD1. The CDR3 covers 15 residues. Germline V lookup: CDR1 GTSNPN, CDR2 SVGIG (reference sequence). V dropped 4 bases and J dropped 0; count of bases not matched to a gene: 3.

V and J are TRBV9 and TRBJ2-1; 8 bases match TRBD2. V trimming: 0 bases; J trimming: 9 bases; junction bases outside the gene matches: 11. Germline V gives CDR1 SGDLS, CDR2 YYNGEE. There are 16 residues in the CDR3. Written as DNA, the CDR3 is TGTGCCAGCAGCGTAGCATGGACTAGCATTATTGTTGAGCAGTTCTTC. It yields the protein CASSVAWTSIIVEQFF.

There are many counts of this clonotype. The chain uses TRBV6-6 and TRBJ1-4, with D maybe TRBD1 (5 bases). Germline V CDR1 and CDR2: MNHNY, SVGAGI (reference sequence). Trimming took off 6 bases at V and 4 bases at J, with 9 bases between the two ends. The CDR3 sequence is 13 residues long. As DNA, the CDR3 is TGTGCCAGCAGGGGACGGATTAATGAAAAACTGTTTTTT. This gives the protein CASRGRINEKLFF.

This clonotype appeared many times. The CDR3: CASRDQGGGSGNTIYF. CDR3 in DNA: TGTGCCAGCAGAGACCAAGGGGGCGGTTCTGGAAACACCATATATTTT. The J gene is TRBJ1-3, the V gene TRBV2; 7 bases are a match to TRBD1. The CDR3 runs to 16 residues. The ends lost 6 bases at V and 1 base at J; junction bases unmatched: 9. Germline V lookup: CDR1 SNHLY, CDR2 FYNNEI.

In this sample, this clonotype turned up many times. The chain combines TRBV20-1 with TRBJ1-5, with D perhaps TRBD1 (5 bases). The CDR3 loop spans 12 amino acids. V was trimmed by 5 bases and J by 3 bases, leaving 8 bases between them. Germline assignment: CDR1 DFQATT and CDR2 SNEGSKA (reference sequence). DNA for the CDR3: TGCAGTGCTGGGGCCCCCAATCAGCCCCAGCATTTT. Translated, it gives CSAGAPNQPQHF.

This clonotype was observed a handful of times. V usage is TRBV7-2 and J usage is TRBJ1-4; D uncertain. The CDR3 consists of 13 residues. V lost 5 bases and J lost 5, with 9 bases in between. The germline gives CDR1 SGHTA, CDR2 FQGNSA. CDR3 residues: CASSEDLNEKLFF. DNA of the CDR3: TGTGCCAGCAGCGAGGACTTAAATGAAAAACTGTTTTTT.

This clonotype was observed a handful of times. The rearrangement uses TRBV7-8 and TRBJ2-2; a possible D gene is TRBD2 (6 bases). The CDR3 has 15 amino acids. In germline, CDR1 is SGHVS, CDR2 FQNEAQ. V was cut by 5 bases and J by 1 base, with 11 bases left in between. The CDR3 here is CASSPRRENTGELFF. In DNA form, the CDR3 reads TGTGCCAGCAGCCCCCGGCGGGAGAACACCGGGGAGCTGTTTTTT.

This clonotype occurred a few times. The rearrangement links TRBV9 to TRBJ2-3; unclear D gene. Germline lookup yields CDR1 SGDLS and CDR2 YYNGEE. V gave up 3 bases and J gave up 0 bases, with 8 bases separating them. The CDR3 length is 14 residues. CDR3 sequence: CASSAGTSTDTQYF. Written as DNA, the CDR3 is TGTGCCAGCAGCGCAGGTACTAGCACAGATACGCAGTATTTT. Full variable domain (rest looked up from reference TRBV9 and TRBJ2-3): DSGVTQTPKHLITATGQRVTLRCSPRSGDLSVYWYQQSLDQGLQFLIQYYNGEERAKGNILERFSAQQFPDLHSELNLSSLELGDSALYFCASSAGTSTDTQYFGPGTRLTVL.

This clonotype turned up a few times. This chain connects TRBV15 to TRBJ1-1; D is ambiguous. This CDR3 contains 15 residues. Germline CDR1 LNHNV, CDR2 YYDKDF (reference sequence). Trimming cost V 1 base and J 0 bases, with 9 bases left between them. Here the CDR3 reads CATSRAGSLNTEAFF. CDR3 bases: TGTGCCACCAGCAGAGCGGGCAGCCTGAACACTGAAGCTTTCTTT.

At least ten counts were recorded for this clonotype. The genes are TRBV7-9 and TRBJ1-2; 7 bases align to TRBD1. CDR3 length equals 15 residues. V gave up 0 bases and J gave up 4 bases; unmatched junction bases: 5. CDR1 is SEHNR, CDR2 FQNEAQ, per germline (reference sequence). The CDR3 DNA follows: TGTGCCAGCAGCTTAGCGCTAGGGGACAGCTATGGCTACACCTTC. It specifies CASSLALGDSYGYTF.

This clonotype appeared many times. The V gene is TRBV7-2, the J gene TRBJ2-1; 9 nucleotides align to TRBD1. CDR3 size: 15 residues. V lost 6 bases and J lost 6; bases outside the gene matches: 9. From germline, CDR1 is SGHTA and CDR2 FQGNSA. The CDR3 nucleotides are TGTGCCAGCAGAATCGGACAGGGGAGGCCCAATGAGCAGTTCTTC. This gives the protein CASRIGQGRPNEQFF.

This clonotype was found many times. The chain is built from TRBV7-3 and TRBJ2-3; perhaps TRBD2 as D (5 bases). V lost 5 bases to trimming and J lost 6 bases, with 12 bases between them. The CDR3 is made up of 13 amino acids. Germline CDR1 reads SGHTA; CDR2 reads FQGTGA. The CDR3 loop is CASSPMRGDTQYF. The CDR3 region has the DNA TGTGCCAGCAGCCCGATGAGAGGGGATACGCAGTATTTT.

In this sample, this clonotype is medium-sized (0.01 to 0.1%). The chain couples TRBV29-1 to TRBJ2-7; D ambiguous. Trimming removed 5 bases from V and 0 bases from J, with 14 bases in between. The CDR3 is 14 residues long. Germline CDR1 reads SQVTM; CDR2 reads ANQGSEA. The CDR3: CSVKKIAGSYEQYF. The DNA of the CDR3 is TGCAGCGTTAAGAAGATAGCCGGCTCCTACGAGCAGTACTTC.

This clonotype was found many times. The rearrangement uses TRBV20-1 and TRBJ2-5; unclear D gene. CDR1 DFQATT and CDR2 SNEGSKA come from the germline V gene (reference sequence). This CDR3 is 13 amino acids long. V lost 4 bases to trimming and J lost 0 bases, with 9 bases between them. The DNA of the CDR3 is TGCAGTGCTAAGGTGTCGTACCAAGAGACCCAGTACTTC. Its translation: CSAKVSYQETQYF.

This clonotype was found many times. The rearrangement uses TRBV6-6 and TRBJ2-6, with 7 nucleotides matching TRBD1. V lost 8 bases, J lost 3 bases, and 7 bases stayed unmatched. Germline V lookup: CDR1 MNHNY, CDR2 SVGAGI (reference sequence). The CDR3 has 15 amino acids. The CDR3, as DNA: TGTGCCAGCTCGACGACAGGGTTTGGGGCCAACGTCCTGACTTTC. Its protein is CASSTTGFGANVLTF.

This clonotype has a count of ten or more. The chain has TRBV20-1 and TRBJ2-1; 8 nucleotides line up with TRBD2. The length of the CDR3 is 18 residues. Germline CDR1 and CDR2: DFQATT and SNEGSKA (reference sequence). After removal of 1 base from V and 1 base from J, the junction contained 12 bases not matched to a gene. In DNA, the CDR3 is TGCAGTGCTAGAGGGGACGGAACTAGCGGAGTGTCCTACAATGAGCAGTTCTTC. Amino acid sequence: CSARGDGTSGVSYNEQFF.